This TCR beta chain was identified during a study of T cell responses to AZD1222 COVID-19 vaccine. As to this clone: The antigen remains undetermined.

V lost 5 bases, J lost 4 bases, and 18 bases lay in between. This CDR3 region has 16 residues. Per the germline V gene, CDR1 is MDHEN and CDR2 is SYDVKM. Whole-study results and caveats: Spike-spanning, vaccine-associated CD4 TCRs were dominant at 160-218 and 743-854.

Here immunoSEQ multiplex PCR was the method, and the copy in TCRdb shows in-frame clones only, minus some. The sample lists approximately 160,000 clones, about 90% occurring once. Sequencing used peripheral blood, obtained on day 0 of AZD1222 vaccination. V and J are TRBV28 and TRBJ2-1, with D tentatively TRBD1 (6 bases). This receptor was taken from an adult in good health. CDR3 amino acids: CASSTAGTTQYNEQFF. CDR3 DNA: TGTGCCAGCAGTACCGCCGGGACAACCCAGTACAATGAGCAGTTCTTC.